A selection of T cell receptor beta chains follows, all from one sample in a study of shared clonotypes between healthy human individuals. Sequencing used immunoSEQ multiplex PCR; TCRdb keeps in-frame clones, though not all of them. The data show roughly 530,000 clones, 90% to 96% seen once. The source material was naive CD4+ T cells sorted from blood. All receptors come from a young woman in good health. Both conserved end residues are part of each CDR3. Fields, in order: V gene, J gene, clone size, D gene, CDR3 protein, CDR3 DNA. D genes are given only for firm matches. Not all rows give a size; the values are once, few, many and, for expanded clones, a class.

V gene: TRBV5-1; J gene: TRBJ2-6; clone size: once; D gene: NA; CDR3 protein: CASSPGRLSSGANVLTF; CDR3 DNA: TGCGCCAGCAGCCCCGGTCGACTCAGCTCTGGGGCCAACGTCCTGACTTTC
V gene: TRBV18; J gene: TRBJ2-7; clone size: NA; D gene: TRBD1; CDR3 protein: CASSPGQGIGEQYF; CDR3 DNA: TGTGCCAGCTCACCGGGACAGGGGATTGGCGAGCAGTACTTC
V gene: TRBV7-6; J gene: TRBJ2-7; clone size: NA; D gene: NA; CDR3 protein: CASSLTPHSYEQYF; CDR3 DNA: TGTGCCAGCAGCTTAACCCCCCACTCCTACGAGCAGTACTTC
V gene: TRBV21-1; J gene: TRBJ1-1; clone size: NA; D gene: NA; CDR3 protein: CASSKPRQGEEAFF; CDR3 DNA: TGTGCCAGCAGCAAACCCCGCCAGGGGGAAGAAGCTTTCTTT
V gene: TRBV10-1; J gene: TRBJ1-2; clone size: NA; D gene: NA; CDR3 protein: CASSQQSRKTYGYTF; CDR3 DNA: TGCGCCAGCAGTCAGCAATCGCGAAAGACCTATGGCTACACCTTC
V gene: TRBV7-9; J gene: TRBJ1-2; clone size: NA; D gene: TRBD1; CDR3 protein: CASSRDRGNYGYTF; CDR3 DNA: TGTGCCAGCAGTCGGGACAGGGGAAACTATGGCTACACCTTC
V gene: TRBV28; J gene: TRBJ2-7; clone size: NA; D gene: NA; CDR3 protein: CASGDRAYEQYF; CDR3 DNA: TGTGCCAGCGGGGACCGTGCCTACGAGCAGTACTTC
V gene: TRBV6-1; J gene: TRBJ2-5; clone size: NA; D gene: NA; CDR3 protein: CASSEALQGTETQYF; CDR3 DNA: TGTGCCAGCAGTGAAGCGCTCCAGGGGACGGAGACCCAGTACTTC
V gene: TRBV4-1; J gene: TRBJ2-2; clone size: NA; D gene: NA; CDR3 protein: CASSRRGGDAGELFF; CDR3 DNA: TGCGCCAGCAGCCGCAGGGGAGGTGACGCCGGGGAGCTGTTTTTT
V gene: TRBV27; J gene: TRBJ2-3; clone size: NA; D gene: NA; CDR3 protein: CASSLLPGPALDTQYF; CDR3 DNA: TGTGCCAGCAGTTTATTGCCGGGGCCGGCTCTCGATACGCAGTATTTT
V gene: TRBV29-1; J gene: TRBJ2-7; clone size: once; D gene: NA; CDR3 protein: CSVRAGNPYEQYF; CDR3 DNA: TGCAGCGTCCGAGCCGGGAACCCCTACGAGCAGTACTTC
V gene: TRBV6-1; J gene: TRBJ1-2; clone size: few; D gene: NA; CDR3 protein: CASSGSGVLGYTF; CDR3 DNA: TGTGCCAGCAGTGGGTCAGGGGTGTTGGGCTACACCTTC
V gene: TRBV19; J gene: TRBJ2-1; clone size: NA; D gene: TRBD2; CDR3 protein: CASRGTSGINEQFF; CDR3 DNA: TGTGCCAGTAGAGGGACTAGCGGGATCAATGAGCAGTTCTTC
V gene: TRBV7-9; J gene: TRBJ2-2; clone size: NA; D gene: NA; CDR3 protein: CASSLGARGTALLTGELFF; CDR3 DNA: TGTGCCAGCAGCTTAGGAGCCCGCGGGACAGCGCTCCTCACCGGGGAGCTGTTTTTT
V gene: TRBV29-1; J gene: TRBJ1-1; clone size: NA; D gene: NA; CDR3 protein: CSGLNTEAFF; CDR3 DNA: TGCAGCGGGTTGAACACTGAAGCTTTCTTT
V gene: TRBV6-5; J gene: TRBJ2-7; clone size: once; D gene: TRBD2; CDR3 protein: CATGTSALSYEQYF; CDR3 DNA: TGTGCCACCGGGACTAGCGCCCTCTCCTACGAGCAGTACTTC
V gene: TRBV18; J gene: TRBJ2-2; clone size: NA; D gene: NA; CDR3 protein: CASSPFSRATEANTGELFF; CDR3 DNA: TGTGCCAGCTCACCCTTCTCCCGCGCGACAGAAGCGAACACCGGGGAGCTGTTTTTT
V gene: TRBV28; J gene: TRBJ2-7; clone size: once; D gene: NA; CDR3 protein: CASSSGVPPYEQYF; CDR3 DNA: TGTGCCAGCAGTTCAGGGGTCCCCCCCTACGAGCAGTACTTC
V gene: TRBV28; J gene: TRBJ1-3; clone size: NA; D gene: TRBD1; CDR3 protein: CASSLGWTGSADTIYF; CDR3 DNA: TGTGCCAGCAGTTTGGGTTGGACAGGTTCAGCAGACACCATATATTTT
V gene: TRBV6-5; J gene: TRBJ1-4; clone size: NA; D gene: NA; CDR3 protein: CASSRTWGREKLFF; CDR3 DNA: TGTGCCAGCAGTCGGACTTGGGGGAGGGAAAAACTGTTTTTT
V gene: TRBV10-3; J gene: TRBJ1-3; clone size: NA; D gene: TRBD1; CDR3 protein: CAISGTGLSDTIYF; CDR3 DNA: TGTGCCATCAGTGGGACAGGGCTATCGGACACCATATATTTT
V gene: TRBV7-7; J gene: TRBJ2-2; clone size: NA; D gene: TRBD2; CDR3 protein: CASSLASGGRTGELFF; CDR3 DNA: TGTGCCAGCAGCTTAGCCAGCGGGGGCAGGACCGGGGAGCTGTTTTTT
V gene: TRBV6-5; J gene: TRBJ1-4; clone size: NA; D gene: NA; CDR3 protein: CASMMFANEKLFF; CDR3 DNA: TGTGCCAGCATGATGTTTGCTAATGAAAAACTGTTTTTT
V gene: TRBV6-5; J gene: TRBJ1-4; clone size: NA; D gene: NA; CDR3 protein: CASREFGVRNEKLFF; CDR3 DNA: TGTGCCAGCCGCGAATTTGGGGTGAGGAATGAAAAACTGTTTTTT
V gene: TRBV18; J gene: TRBJ2-1; clone size: once; D gene: NA; CDR3 protein: CASSPLKREQFF; CDR3 DNA: TGTGCCAGCTCACCTTTGAAGCGTGAGCAGTTCTTC
V gene: TRBV6-1; J gene: TRBJ2-1; clone size: NA; D gene: NA; CDR3 protein: CASSGLARGSSYNEQFF; CDR3 DNA: TGTGCCAGCAGTGGGCTAGCCAGGGGTAGCTCCTACAATGAGCAGTTCTTC
V gene: TRBV28; J gene: TRBJ2-7; clone size: NA; D gene: NA; CDR3 protein: CASSFRNSRSYEQYF; CDR3 DNA: TGTGCCAGCAGTTTCCGCAACAGCCGCTCCTACGAGCAGTACTTC
V gene: TRBV6-6; J gene: TRBJ1-5; clone size: NA; D gene: NA; CDR3 protein: CASSYSGRRDNQPQHF; CDR3 DNA: TGTGCCAGCAGTTACTCGGGCAGGCGCGACAATCAGCCCCAGCATTTT
V gene: TRBV28; J gene: TRBJ2-7; clone size: NA; D gene: TRBD2; CDR3 protein: CATTGTSGRAFHEQYF; CDR3 DNA: TGTGCCACCACCGGGACTAGCGGGAGGGCCTTCCACGAGCAGTACTTC
V gene: TRBV14; J gene: TRBJ2-2; clone size: NA; D gene: NA; CDR3 protein: CASSPLSLGAGELFF; CDR3 DNA: TGTGCCAGCAGCCCCTTAAGCTTAGGGGCCGGGGAGCTGTTTTTT
V gene: TRBV2; J gene: TRBJ1-1; clone size: NA; D gene: NA; CDR3 protein: CASSEGAGMTRSTEAFF; CDR3 DNA: TGTGCCAGCAGTGAAGGGGCAGGGATGACGAGGTCCACTGAAGCTTTCTTT
V gene: TRBV12-2; J gene: TRBJ2-7; clone size: NA; D gene: NA; CDR3 protein: CASRSPTEQYF; CDR3 DNA: TGTGCAAGTCGGTCCCCGACCGAGCAGTACTTC
V gene: TRBV27; J gene: TRBJ2-3; clone size: NA; D gene: NA; CDR3 protein: CASGFEGGRGDTQYF; CDR3 DNA: TGTGCCAGCGGATTTGAGGGAGGCCGGGGAGATACGCAGTATTTT
V gene: TRBV29-1; J gene: TRBJ2-1; clone size: NA; D gene: TRBD2; CDR3 protein: CSGWGTSGDSYNEQFF; CDR3 DNA: TGCAGCGGTTGGGGTACTAGCGGGGATTCCTACAATGAGCAGTTCTTC
V gene: TRBV28; J gene: TRBJ2-1; clone size: NA; D gene: TRBD2; CDR3 protein: CASSFGTGLGFPTPPLNEQFF; CDR3 DNA: TGTGCCAGCAGTTTTGGGACCGGACTAGGCTTTCCAACTCCCCCTTTGAATGAGCAGTTCTTC
V gene: TRBV28; J gene: TRBJ2-3; clone size: NA; D gene: NA; CDR3 protein: CASSNWGDTQYF; CDR3 DNA: TGTGCCAGCAGTAACTGGGGAGATACGCAGTATTTT
V gene: TRBV7-3; J gene: TRBJ1-1; clone size: NA; D gene: TRBD1; CDR3 protein: CASSLNADRVETEAFF; CDR3 DNA: TGTGCCAGCAGCTTAAATGCGGACAGGGTAGAAACTGAAGCTTTCTTT
V gene: TRBV25-1; J gene: TRBJ1-4; clone size: NA; D gene: NA; CDR3 protein: CASRRLEDEKLFF; CDR3 DNA: TGTGCCAGCAGGAGACTGGAAGATGAAAAACTGTTTTTT
V gene: TRBV27; J gene: TRBJ1-5; clone size: few; D gene: NA; CDR3 protein: CASSSRRGEAQHF; CDR3 DNA: TGTGCCAGCAGTTCCCGACGGGGAGAAGCCCAGCATTTT
V gene: TRBV5-1; J gene: TRBJ1-4; clone size: NA; D gene: TRBD1; CDR3 protein: CASSLGYRGLTNEKLFF; CDR3 DNA: TGCGCCAGCAGCTTGGGGTACAGGGGGCTGACTAATGAAAAACTGTTTTTT
V gene: TRBV14; J gene: TRBJ2-7; clone size: NA; D gene: NA; CDR3 protein: CASSQVSGENYEQYF; CDR3 DNA: TGTGCCAGCAGCCAAGTTAGCGGCGAAAACTACGAGCAGTACTTC
V gene: TRBV5-5; J gene: TRBJ2-3; clone size: NA; D gene: TRBD2; CDR3 protein: CASSLGLAGGTDTQYF; CDR3 DNA: TGTGCCAGCAGCTTGGGGTTAGCGGGGGGCACAGATACGCAGTATTTT
V gene: TRBV28; J gene: TRBJ1-1; clone size: NA; D gene: TRBD1; CDR3 protein: CASSLHTGGNTEAFF; CDR3 DNA: TGTGCCAGCAGTTTACATACAGGGGGGAACACTGAAGCTTTCTTT
V gene: TRBV2; J gene: TRBJ2-5; clone size: NA; D gene: NA; CDR3 protein: CASSRDRAGPYF; CDR3 DNA: TGTGCCAGCAGTAGGGACAGAGCGGGCCCATACTTC
V gene: TRBV15; J gene: TRBJ2-3; clone size: NA; D gene: TRBD2; CDR3 protein: CATSRGLAGVDTQYF; CDR3 DNA: TGTGCCACCAGCAGAGGGCTAGCGGGAGTAGATACGCAGTATTTT
V gene: TRBV4-2; J gene: TRBJ2-3; clone size: NA; D gene: NA; CDR3 protein: CASSTGEGSTDTQYF; CDR3 DNA: TGTGCCAGCAGCACAGGAGAGGGGAGCACAGATACGCAGTATTTT
V gene: TRBV4-1; J gene: TRBJ2-7; clone size: NA; D gene: TRBD2; CDR3 protein: CASSHVAGNSYEQYF; CDR3 DNA: TGCGCCAGCAGCCACGTAGCGGGAAACTCCTACGAGCAGTACTTC
V gene: TRBV6-1; J gene: TRBJ2-3; clone size: NA; D gene: TRBD2; CDR3 protein: CASSEGLAASTDTQYF; CDR3 DNA: TGTGCCAGCAGTGAGGGACTAGCGGCTAGCACAGATACGCAGTATTTT
V gene: TRBV4-1; J gene: TRBJ2-3; clone size: once; D gene: NA; CDR3 protein: CASSQGVLAASTDTQYF; CDR3 DNA: TGCGCCAGCAGCCAAGGAGTCCTGGCAGCCAGCACAGATACGCAGTATTTT
V gene: TRBV10-1; J gene: TRBJ2-7; clone size: NA; D gene: NA; CDR3 protein: CASSHTHGQLYEQYF; CDR3 DNA: TGCGCCAGCAGTCATACCCACGGACAGCTCTACGAGCAGTACTTC
V gene: TRBV11-2; J gene: TRBJ2-1; clone size: NA; D gene: TRBD2; CDR3 protein: CASSLPSGTSGRAYNEQFF; CDR3 DNA: TGTGCCAGCAGCCTACCCTCGGGGACTAGCGGGAGGGCCTACAATGAGCAGTTCTTC
V gene: TRBV7-8; J gene: TRBJ2-7; clone size: NA; D gene: TRBD2; CDR3 protein: CASSLATRGGVAYEQYF; CDR3 DNA: TGTGCCAGCAGCTTAGCGACCCGGGGGGGGGTTGCCTACGAGCAGTACTTC
V gene: TRBV6-1; J gene: TRBJ2-1; clone size: NA; D gene: TRBD2; CDR3 protein: CASSGPKWRESNEQFF; CDR3 DNA: TGTGCCAGCAGTGGGCCCAAGTGGCGGGAGAGCAATGAGCAGTTCTTC
V gene: TRBV19; J gene: TRBJ1-5; clone size: NA; D gene: NA; CDR3 protein: CASSSSPQPQHF; CDR3 DNA: TGTGCCAGTAGTTCATCCCCTCAGCCCCAGCATTTT
V gene: TRBV7-9; J gene: TRBJ2-7; clone size: NA; D gene: TRBD1; CDR3 protein: CASSQRDRGTYEQYF; CDR3 DNA: TGTGCCAGCAGCCAACGGGACAGGGGCACCTACGAGCAGTACTTC
V gene: TRBV18; J gene: TRBJ2-7; clone size: NA; D gene: TRBD1; CDR3 protein: CASSQRQGIHEQYF; CDR3 DNA: TGTGCCAGCTCACAGAGACAGGGGATTCACGAGCAGTACTTC